The source of this T cell receptor (beta chain) is a study of cytomegalovirus exposure and HLA in healthy donors. The PCR ran on 60 Vbeta and 13 Jbeta primers. Generated by immunoSEQ multiplex PCR, the TCRdb table keeps only in-frame clones and is missing some. The sample contains under 300,000 clones, just under 85% of which appear only once. The TCR originated in a woman aged 40 to 50 in good health and CMV-seropositive. Material: PBMCs.

This chain's CDR3 is CAWREGFDYGYTF. The CDR3 nucleotides are TGTGCCTGGAGAGAGGGATTCGACTATGGCTACACCTTC. V is TRBV30 and J is TRBJ1-2; D not certain. V dropped 3 bases and J dropped 3 bases, with 11 bases sitting between them. Germline CDR1 and CDR2: GTSNPN and SVGIG (reference sequence). The CDR3 spans 13 residues.